A selection of T cell receptor beta chains follows, all from one sample in a study of blood T cell repertoires in COVID-19. Profiling relied on immunoSEQ multiplex PCR, and the TCRdb table lists in-frame clones only, not all of them. Of 120,000 or so clones in the sample, 76% were seen once. Sequencing was done on a sample of peripheral blood. The receptors derive from a woman aged 80 or over with acute or convalescent COVID-19. Each CDR3 is given with its conserved first and last residue. A D gene is named only where the DNA matches it firmly. A clone size is listed for some rows: how often the clone was seen (once, few, many), or a class if it is expanded.

.	TRBV7-2	.	TRBJ2-5	CASSAQGRETQYF	TGTGCCAGCAGCGCACAGGGTCGGGAGACCCAGTACTTC
.	TRBV19	.	TRBJ1-2	CASSIDPGLGYGYTF	TGTGCCAGTAGTATAGATCCAGGGTTGGGCTATGGCTACACCTTC
.	TRBV6-5	.	TRBJ1-1	CASSLNYREGTEAFF	TGTGCCAGCAGTTTAAATTACAGGGAAGGCACTGAAGCTTTCTTT
TRBD1	TRBV7-6	.	TRBJ1-3	CASSERDRVGNTIYF	TGTGCCAGCAGCGAAAGGGACAGGGTTGGAAACACCATATATTTT
.	TRBV7-9	.	TRBJ2-5	CASSLGARAGETQYF	TGTGCCAGCAGCTTGGGGGCGCGGGCCGGGGAGACCCAGTACTTC
.	TRBV5-1	few	TRBJ1-6	CASTGQSINSPLHF	TGCGCCAGCACCGGACAGAGCATTAATTCACCCCTCCACTTT
TRBD2	TRBV6-5	.	TRBJ2-4	CASSPATSGGLQYF	TGTGCCAGCAGCCCAGCGACTAGCGGGGGCCTTCAGTACTTC
TRBD2	TRBV5-4	.	TRBJ2-3	CASSPVAGGGTDTQYF	TGTGCCAGCAGCCCAGTAGCGGGAGGCGGCACAGATACGCAGTATTTT
.	TRBV3-1/TRBV3-2	.	TRBJ1-2	CASSQKRWANYGYTF	TGTGCCAGCAGCCAAAAAAGATGGGCAAACTATGGCTACACCTTC
.	TRBV6-5	.	TRBJ2-1	CASSRTSVLHNEQFF	TGTGCCAGCAGTCGAACCTCGGTCCTCCACAATGAGCAGTTCTTC
TRBD1	TRBV19	.	TRBJ1-1	CASSMGTGRTQAFF	TGTGCCAGTAGTATGGGGACAGGGCGTACTCAAGCTTTCTTT
TRBD1	TRBV5-4	.	TRBJ1-6	CASGTEYNSPLHF	TGTGCCAGCGGGACAGAATATAATTCACCCCTCCACTTT
.	TRBV30	.	TRBJ2-2	CAWSSRNTGELFF	TGTGCCTGGAGTTCTAGGAACACCGGGGAGCTGTTTTTT
.	TRBV19	.	TRBJ2-3	CASSSWSARGAQTDTQYF	TGTGCCAGTAGTAGTTGGTCCGCCCGGGGGGCCCAGACAGATACGCAGTATTTT
.	TRBV19	.	TRBJ2-1	CASSRGVPSYNEQFF	TGTGCCAGTAGTAGGGGGGTGCCCTCCTACAATGAGCAGTTCTTC
.	TRBV4-3	.	TRBJ1-2	CASSQGASPNYGYTF	TGCGCCAGCAGCCAAGGGGCCAGCCCTAACTATGGCTACACCTTC
TRBD1	TRBV7-3	medium-sized	TRBJ1-2	CASSSQGKYGYTF	TGTGCCAGCAGCTCACAGGGGAAATATGGCTACACCTTC
.	TRBV9	.	TRBJ1-2	CASSVGSGDYGYTF	TGTGCCAGCAGCGTAGGATCAGGGGACTATGGCTACACCTTC
TRBD1	TRBV27	.	TRBJ1-2	CASSSLGTEDYGYTF	TGTGCCAGCAGTTCCCTCGGGACAGAGGACTATGGCTACACCTTC
TRBD1	TRBV6-4	few	TRBJ1-5	CAETPTGDQPQHF	TGTGCCGAAACCCCAACAGGGGATCAGCCCCAGCATTTT
.	TRBV13	once	TRBJ2-3	CASSSLEGAGTDTQYF	TGTGCCAGCAGCTCGCTCGAGGGGGCGGGGACAGATACGCAGTATTTT
.	TRBV3-1/TRBV3-2	.	TRBJ2-3	CASSLTSSTDTQYF	TGTGCCAGCAGCCTGACTAGTAGCACAGATACGCAGTATTTT
.	TRBV10-3	few	TRBJ1-5	CAISESGGQLSNQPQHF	TGTGCCATCAGTGAGTCAGGAGGACAGCTTAGCAATCAGCCCCAGCATTTT
.	TRBV5-6	few	TRBJ1-6	CASEGPGLNSPLHF	TGTGCCAGCGAAGGGCCAGGGCTTAATTCACCCCTCCACTTT
.	TRBV19	.	TRBJ2-2	CASTRSGELFF	TGTGCCAGTACTAGATCCGGGGAGCTGTTTTTT
.	TRBV6-1	.	TRBJ1-6	CASSEDPAGFSSYNSPLHF	TGTGCCAGCAGTGAAGACCCCGCGGGGTTCAGCTCCTATAATTCACCCCTCCACTTT
TRBD1	TRBV11-2	.	TRBJ1-2	CASSPGRQGAKYGYTF	TGTGCCAGCAGCCCAGGCCGACAGGGGGCAAAATATGGCTACACCTTC
.	TRBV4-1	.	TRBJ1-2	CASSLDSGTMGGYTF	TGCGCCAGCAGCCTCGATTCCGGGACAATGGGTGGCTACACCTTC
TRBD1	TRBV3-1/TRBV3-2	once	TRBJ1-4	CASRPSGGNEKLFF	TGTGCCAGCAGACCCTCAGGGGGAAATGAAAAACTGTTTTTT
.	TRBV7-9	.	TRBJ1-5	CASSSSRGGHWDQPQHF	TGTGCCAGCAGCTCCTCCCGCGGGGGCCACTGGGATCAGCCCCAGCATTTT
.	TRBV6-2/TRBV6-3	few	TRBJ2-6	CASSSIAGLSPGANVLTF	TGTGCCAGCAGTTCCATCGCAGGACTCTCCCCTGGGGCCAACGTCCTGACTTTC
TRBD1	TRBV5-1	.	TRBJ2-6	CASSLWGQQNSGANVLTF	TGCGCCAGCAGCCTGTGGGGACAGCAGAACTCTGGGGCCAACGTCCTGACTTTC
.	TRBV6-5	.	TRBJ2-1	CASSSDSSYNEQFF	TGTGCCAGCAGCTCTGACAGCTCCTACAATGAGCAGTTCTTC
.	TRBV9	.	TRBJ2-3	CASSPGPGIADTQYF	TGTGCCAGCAGCCCAGGACCGGGGATTGCAGATACGCAGTATTTT
TRBD1	TRBV2	.	TRBJ1-4	CASSESQGGEKLFF	TGTGCCAGCAGTGAATCACAGGGGGGCGAAAAACTGTTTTTT
TRBD1	TRBV12-3/TRBV12-4	.	TRBJ1-1	CASRADREGGAFF	TGTGCCAGCAGGGCGGACAGGGAAGGGGGAGCTTTCTTT
.	TRBV2	.	TRBJ2-1	CASSGNGMYNEQFF	TGTGCCAGCAGTGGAAACGGGATGTACAATGAGCAGTTCTTC
.	TRBV7-2	once	TRBJ1-2	CASSFSGGWDYGYTF	TGTGCCAGCAGCTTTAGTGGGGGCTGGGACTATGGCTACACCTTC
TRBD1	TRBV7-2	.	TRBJ2-5	CASSLGDRKETQYF	TGTGCCAGCAGCTTAGGGGACAGAAAAGAGACCCAGTACTTC
.	TRBV12-3/TRBV12-4	few	TRBJ2-3	CASSLTGPDTQYF	TGTGCCAGCAGTTTGACAGGTCCGGATACGCAGTATTTT
TRBD2	TRBV7-9	.	TRBJ2-7	CASSLGGSGAYEQYF	TGTGCCAGCAGCTTGGGAGGTAGCGGGGCCTACGAGCAGTACTTC
.	TRBV5-1	.	TRBJ1-3	CASSFGGGDTIYF	TGCGCCAGCAGCTTCGGGGGAGGGGACACCATATATTTT